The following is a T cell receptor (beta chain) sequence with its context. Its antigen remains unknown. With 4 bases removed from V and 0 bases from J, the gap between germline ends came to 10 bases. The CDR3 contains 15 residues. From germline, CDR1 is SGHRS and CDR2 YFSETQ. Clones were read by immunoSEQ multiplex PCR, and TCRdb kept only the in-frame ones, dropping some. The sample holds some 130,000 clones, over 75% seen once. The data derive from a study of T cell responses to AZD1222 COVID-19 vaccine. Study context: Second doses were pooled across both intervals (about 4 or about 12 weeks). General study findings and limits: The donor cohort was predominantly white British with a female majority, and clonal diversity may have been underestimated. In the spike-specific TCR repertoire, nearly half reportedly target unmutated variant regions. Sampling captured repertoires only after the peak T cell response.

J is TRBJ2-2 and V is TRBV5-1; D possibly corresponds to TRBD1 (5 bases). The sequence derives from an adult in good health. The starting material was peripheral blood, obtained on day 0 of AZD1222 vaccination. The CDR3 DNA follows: TGCGCCAGCAGCCCCCGACAGCCGAACACCGGGGAGCTGTTTTTT. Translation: CASSPRQPNTGELFF. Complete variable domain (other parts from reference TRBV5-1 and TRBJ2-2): KAGVTQTPRYLIKTRGQQVTLSCSPISGHRSVSWYQQTPGQGLQFLFEYFSETQRNKGNFPGRFSGRQFSNSRSEMNVSTLELGDSALYLCASSPRQPNTGELFFGEGSRLTVL.